One and the same sample provided the 11 T cell receptor beta chains below, sequenced in a study of blood T cells in healthy people across ages (dated by TCRdb to 2015 to 2017). To prepare the library, 5' RACE was applied. The listed sequencing device is Illumina HiSeq 2500. The second PCR ran for roughly 7 to 11 cycles and used a J-beta primer mix along with a sample-barcoded 5' primer. TCRdb handled the public reads itself, with Q25 trimming in fastp and clone calling in MiXCR, and kept productive beta chains. Rows matching on CDR3 protein sequence are summarized as one entry with the most common DNA and genes. In this sample the table shows 850,000 to 950,000 distinct CDR3 sequences, under 30% of which occur a single time. Roughly 17% of the sample belongs to the ten largest clones. The sample was blood. These receptors were obtained from a woman aged 80 or older in good health.

Many counts were recorded for this clonotype. This chain connects TRBV7-6 to TRBJ2-3, with D possibly being TRBD1 (5 bases). In germline, CDR1 is SGHVS, CDR2 FNYEAQ. The CDR3 extends over 14 amino acids. Deletions cut 5 bases from V and 1 base from J, with 10 bases between. CDR3 nucleotide sequence: TGTGCCAGCAGCGTACAACAGGGCACAGATACGCAGTATTTT. This gives the protein CASSVQQGTDTQYF. Based on the CDR3 plus reference TRBV7-6 and TRBJ2-3, the full variable domain is GAGVSQSPRYKVTKRGQDVALRCDPISGHVSLYWYRQALGQGPEFLTYFNYEAQQDKSGLPNDRFSAERPEGSISTLTIQRTEQRDSAMYRCASSVQQGTDTQYFGPGTRLTVL.

This clonotype was counted ten times or more. The chain links TRBV5-4 to TRBJ1-2; the match to TRBD1 covers 9 bases. The CDR3 loop spans 13 amino acids. Germline CDR1 reads SGHNT; CDR2 reads YYREEE (reference sequence). V was pared by 5 bases and J by 9 bases, with 8 bases of the junction left unmatched. The CDR3 nucleotides read TGTGCCAGCAGGATAACAGGGGGCAGAAGCTACACCTTC. Its protein product is CASRITGGRSYTF.

This clonotype was detected many times. The chain carries TRBV11-2 and TRBJ2-1; D uncertain. The CDR3 is 13 amino acids. CDR1 SGHAT and CDR2 FQNNGV come from the germline V gene. The germline V and J ends were trimmed by 5 bases and 7 bases, with 12 bases remaining between them. The CDR3, as DNA: TGTGCCAGCAGCCCCACCCGCAGGAATGAGCAGTTCTTC. Its translation: CASSPTRRNEQFF.

This clonotype was seen only a few times. The V call is TRBV9, the J call TRBJ2-3, with 7 nucleotides matching TRBD1. CDR3 length equals 16 residues. V was clipped by 4 bases and J by 3 bases; unmatched bases: 11. Germline CDR1 SGDLS, CDR2 YYNGEE. In DNA, the CDR3 is TGTGCCAGCAGCCCGACTATTACAGGGGTGACAGATACGCAGTATTTT. Its protein product is CASSPTITGVTDTQYF.

This clonotype was counted only a few times. Possible read error: a much larger clone is one base away. The J gene is TRBJ1-3, the V gene TRBV7-9, with no clear D. Germline CDR1 SEHNR, CDR2 FQNEAQ (reference sequence). Trimming cost V 4 bases and J 2 bases, with 9 bases left between them. The CDR3 has 14 amino acids. Here the CDR3 DNA reads TGTGCCAGCAGCTGGCCCGGGCCTGGAAACACCATATATTTT. This translates into CASSWPGPGNTIYF.

This clonotype has just a few counts. The chain carries TRBV7-2 and TRBJ1-1; D gene unclear. Per germline, CDR1 SGHTA and CDR2 FQGNSA. CDR3 size: 15 residues. The germline V and J ends were trimmed by 1 base and 1 base, with 10 bases remaining between them. In nucleotides, the CDR3 is TGTGCCAGCAGCTTAGGCGTTCATTCGAACACTGAAGCTTTCTTT. Residues: CASSLGVHSNTEAFF.

In this sample, this clonotype turned up many times. The rearrangement links TRBV12-3 or TRBV12-4 to TRBJ1-2, with D unclear. This CDR3 contains 12 residues. V shed 0 bases and J shed 12 bases, with 11 bases lying between them. DNA for the CDR3: TGTGCCAGCAGTTTAGCCGGCCCCCTTCACACCTTC. The encoded protein is CASSLAGPLHTF.

The V call is TRBV27, the J call TRBJ2-1; 7 bases match TRBD1. The junction had 10 bases not matched to a gene; V was cut back by 5 bases and J by 6 bases. This CDR3 region has 15 residues. In germline, CDR1 is MNHEY, CDR2 SMNVEV (reference sequence). DNA for the CDR3: TGTGCCAGCAGTGGCCGGGACAGACAAGTCAATGAGCAGTTCTTC. It specifies CASSGRDRQVNEQFF.

This clonotype was detected once. The chain has TRBV9 and TRBJ2-2; D remains unclear. The CDR3 has 15 amino acids. From germline, CDR1 is SGDLS and CDR2 YYNGEE. V was clipped by 0 bases and J by 4 bases, with 10 bases between them. The DNA of the CDR3 is TGTGCCAGCAGCGTAGATCCGTCGTCCACCGGGGAGCTGTTTTTT. The encoded protein is CASSVDPSSTGELFF.

This chain connects TRBV4-3 to TRBJ1-6; D is perhaps TRBD1 (5 bases). The CDR3 spans 16 residues. Between the trimmed V and J ends, which lost 1 base and 8 bases, there was a span of 15 bases. Germline V gene data show CDR1 as LGHNA and CDR2 as YSLEER. The CDR3 protein is CASSQAKGLSYSPLHF. The DNA of the CDR3 is TGCGCCAGCAGCCAAGCGAAGGGACTGAGTTATTCACCCCTCCACTTT.

This clonotype was detected ten times or more. The CDR3 spells CASSQAPLTGGIETQYF. CDR3 DNA: TGTGCCAGCAGCCAAGCGCCCCTGACAGGGGGCATTGAGACCCAGTACTTC. J is TRBJ2-5 and V is TRBV3-1, with 10 bases matching TRBD1. Germline V gene lookup returns CDR1 LGHDT and CDR2 YNNKEL (reference sequence). The CDR3 is made up of 17 amino acids. J lost 5 bases, V lost 1 base, and 10 bases had no gene match.